This T cell receptor (beta chain) was profiled in a study of memory CD4+ T cells and cytomegalovirus serostatus. Study summary: This sample comes from healthy Belgian adults, eight to ten CMV seropositive, around 26 seronegative. Findings of the study overall: About 40% of the roughly 160 known CMV-associated TCRbeta sequences appeared in CD4+ memory. CMV serostatus prediction reached median AUC approximately 0.96, or 0.89 with US-trained model.

Only in-frame clones appear in the TCRdb table, and some are missing; sequencing was by immunoSEQ multiplex PCR. The profile shows about 41,000 clones, 70% to 80% of them singletons. Comments on this clone: Its antigen is not known.

Single viable CD3+CD4+CD8-CD45RO+ cells were sorted as the memory CD4+ T cells. Positive selection with CD4 microbeads enriched total CD4+ T cells. This CDR3 has 13 amino acids. Between the trimmed V and J ends, which lost 0 bases and 2 bases, there was a span of 4 bases. The germline V gene encodes CDR1 SGHRS and CDR2 YFSETQ. This clonotype was obtained from an adult in good health and CMV-seronegative. What was sequenced was memory CD4+ T cells from blood. The chain carries TRBV5-1 and TRBJ2-3; the D is unclear. This CDR3 reads CASSLDDTDTQYF. CDR3 DNA sequence: TGCGCCAGCAGCTTGGATGACACAGATACGCAGTATTTT.